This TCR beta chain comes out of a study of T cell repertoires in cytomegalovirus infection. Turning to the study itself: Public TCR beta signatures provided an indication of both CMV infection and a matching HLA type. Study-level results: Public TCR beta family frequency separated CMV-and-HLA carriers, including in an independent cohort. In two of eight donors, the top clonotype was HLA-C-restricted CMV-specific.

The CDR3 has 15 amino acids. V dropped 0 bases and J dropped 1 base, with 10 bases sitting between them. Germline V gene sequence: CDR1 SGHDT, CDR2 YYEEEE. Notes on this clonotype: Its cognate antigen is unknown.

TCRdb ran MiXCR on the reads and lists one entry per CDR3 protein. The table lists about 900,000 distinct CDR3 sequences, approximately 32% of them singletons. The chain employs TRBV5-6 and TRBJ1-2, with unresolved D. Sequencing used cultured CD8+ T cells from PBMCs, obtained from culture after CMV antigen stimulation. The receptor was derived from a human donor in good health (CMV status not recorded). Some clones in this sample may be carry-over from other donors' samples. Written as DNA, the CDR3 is TGTGCCAGCAGCTTGGATTGGGAGGATAACTATGGCTACACCTTC. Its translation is CASSLDWEDNYGYTF.